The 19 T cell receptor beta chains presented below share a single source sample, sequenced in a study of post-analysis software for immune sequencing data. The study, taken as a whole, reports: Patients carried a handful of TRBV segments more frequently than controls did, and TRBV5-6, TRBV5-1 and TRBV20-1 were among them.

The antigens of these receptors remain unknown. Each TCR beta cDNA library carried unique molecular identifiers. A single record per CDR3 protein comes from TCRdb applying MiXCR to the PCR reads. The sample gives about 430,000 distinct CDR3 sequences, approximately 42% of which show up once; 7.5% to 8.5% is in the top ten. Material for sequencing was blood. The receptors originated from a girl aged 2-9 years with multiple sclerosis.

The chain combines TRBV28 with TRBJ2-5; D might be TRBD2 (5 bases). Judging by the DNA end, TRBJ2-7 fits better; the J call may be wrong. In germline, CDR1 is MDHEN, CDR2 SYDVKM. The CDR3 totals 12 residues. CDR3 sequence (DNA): TGTGCCAGCAGTTTGAGGCGGGTCGAGCAGTACTTC. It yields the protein CASSLRRVEQYF.

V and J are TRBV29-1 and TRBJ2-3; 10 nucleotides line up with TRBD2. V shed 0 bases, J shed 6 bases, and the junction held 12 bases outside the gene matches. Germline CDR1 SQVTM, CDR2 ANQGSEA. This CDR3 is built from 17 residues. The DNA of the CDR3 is TGCAGCGTTGAAGAAGGGACTAGCGACCTTCCGGGGGATACGCAGTATTTT. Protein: CSVEEGTSDLPGDTQYF.

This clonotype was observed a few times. The CDR3 coding sequence is TGTGCCAGCAGTTCCCCTCGGGACAGAGATATTAATGAGCAGTTCTTC. Amino acid sequence: CASSSPRDRDINEQFF. The V call is TRBV27, the J call TRBJ2-1; 7 bases match TRBD1. The V segment lost 4 bases and the J segment 7 bases; nucleotides outside the gene matches: 13. The CDR3 has 16 residues. The germline V gene has CDR1 MNHEY and CDR2 SMNVEV (reference sequence).

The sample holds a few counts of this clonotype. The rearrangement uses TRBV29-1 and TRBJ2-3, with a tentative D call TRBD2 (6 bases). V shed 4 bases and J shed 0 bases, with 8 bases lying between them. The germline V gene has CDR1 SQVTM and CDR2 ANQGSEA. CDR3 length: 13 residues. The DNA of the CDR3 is TGCAGCGTTGGTGGAGGGAGCACAGATACGCAGTATTTT. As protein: CSVGGGSTDTQYF.

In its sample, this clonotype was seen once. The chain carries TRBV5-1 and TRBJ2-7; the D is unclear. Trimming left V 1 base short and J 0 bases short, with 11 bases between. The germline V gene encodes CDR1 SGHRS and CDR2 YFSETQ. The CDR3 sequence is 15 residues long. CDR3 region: CASSLISGSSYEQYF. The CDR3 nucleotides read TGCGCCAGCAGCTTGATTTCGGGTAGCTCCTACGAGCAGTACTTC.

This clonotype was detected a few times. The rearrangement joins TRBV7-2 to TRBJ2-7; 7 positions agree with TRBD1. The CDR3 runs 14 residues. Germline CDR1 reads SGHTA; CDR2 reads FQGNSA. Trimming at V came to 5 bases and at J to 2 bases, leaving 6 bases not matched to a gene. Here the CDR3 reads CASSVYRGAYEQYF. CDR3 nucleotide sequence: TGTGCCAGCAGCGTCTACAGGGGAGCCTACGAGCAGTACTTC. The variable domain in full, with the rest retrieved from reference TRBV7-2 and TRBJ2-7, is GAGVSQSPSNKVTEKGKDVELRCDPISGHTALYWYRQSLGQGLEFLIYFQGNSAPDKSGLPSDRFSAERTGGSVSTLTIQRTQQEDSAVYLCASSVYRGAYEQYFGPGTRLTVT.

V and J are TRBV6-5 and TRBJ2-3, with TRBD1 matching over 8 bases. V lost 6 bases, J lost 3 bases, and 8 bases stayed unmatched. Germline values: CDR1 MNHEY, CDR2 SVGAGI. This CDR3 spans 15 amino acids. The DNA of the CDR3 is TGTGCCAGCAGAATAGGACAGGGCCGGACAGATACGCAGTATTTT. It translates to CASRIGQGRTDTQYF.

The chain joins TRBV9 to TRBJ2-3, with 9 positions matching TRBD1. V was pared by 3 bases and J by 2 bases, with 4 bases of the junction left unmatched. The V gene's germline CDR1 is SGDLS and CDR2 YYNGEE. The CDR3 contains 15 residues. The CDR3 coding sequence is TGTGCCAGCAGCGGGGGACAGGGATCCACAGATACGCAGTATTTT. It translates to CASSGGQGSTDTQYF.

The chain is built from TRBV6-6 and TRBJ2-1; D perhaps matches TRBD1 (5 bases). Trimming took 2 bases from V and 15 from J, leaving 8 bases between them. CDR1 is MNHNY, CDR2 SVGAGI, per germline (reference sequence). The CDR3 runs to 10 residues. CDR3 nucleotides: TGTGCCAGCAGTTACGGACACATGTTCTTC. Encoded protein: CASSYGHMFF.

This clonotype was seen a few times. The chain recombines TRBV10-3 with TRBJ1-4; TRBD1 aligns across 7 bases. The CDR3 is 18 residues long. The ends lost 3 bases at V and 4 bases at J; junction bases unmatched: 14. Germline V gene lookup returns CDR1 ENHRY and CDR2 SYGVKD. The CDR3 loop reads CAISEVGQGVFGNEKLFF. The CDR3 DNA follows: TGTGCCATCAGTGAAGTCGGTCAGGGGGTGTTCGGTAATGAAAAACTGTTTTTT.

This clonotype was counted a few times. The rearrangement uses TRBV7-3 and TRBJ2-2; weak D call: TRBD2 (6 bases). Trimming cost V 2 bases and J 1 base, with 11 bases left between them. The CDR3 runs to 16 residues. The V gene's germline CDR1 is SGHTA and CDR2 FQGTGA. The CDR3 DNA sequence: TGTGCCAGCAGCTTAGTGTCCGGGGGGAACACCGGGGAGCTGTTTTTT. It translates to CASSLVSGGNTGELFF.

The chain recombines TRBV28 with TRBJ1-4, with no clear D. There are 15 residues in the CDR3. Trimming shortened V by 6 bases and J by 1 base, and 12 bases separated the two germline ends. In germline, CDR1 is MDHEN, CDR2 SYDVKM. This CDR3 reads CASSRAGITNEKLFF. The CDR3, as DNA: TGTGCCAGCAGCCGGGCGGGCATAACTAATGAAAAACTGTTTTTT.

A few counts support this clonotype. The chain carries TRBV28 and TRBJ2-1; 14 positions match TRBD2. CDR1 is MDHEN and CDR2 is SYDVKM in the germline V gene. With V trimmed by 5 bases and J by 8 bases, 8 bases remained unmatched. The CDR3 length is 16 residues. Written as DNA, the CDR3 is TGTGCCAGCAGTCATATTGGGACTAGCGGGAGCGATGAGCAGTTCTTC. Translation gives CASSHIGTSGSDEQFF.

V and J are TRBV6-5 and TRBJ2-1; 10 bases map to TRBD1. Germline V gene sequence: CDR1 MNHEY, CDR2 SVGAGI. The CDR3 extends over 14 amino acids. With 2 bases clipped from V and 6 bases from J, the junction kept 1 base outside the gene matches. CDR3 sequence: CASSYDRGLNEQFF. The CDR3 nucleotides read TGTGCCAGCAGTTACGACAGGGGGCTCAATGAGCAGTTCTTC.

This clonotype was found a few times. The CDR3 DNA reads as TGTGCCAGCAGCAAATGGGACAGGTACAATCAGCCCCAGCATTTT. It encodes CASSKWDRYNQPQHF. This sequence joins TRBV21-1 and TRBJ1-5; the table assigns TRBD1, which was not confirmed against the DNA. TRBV21-1 is given as a pseudogene. The CDR3 has 15 amino acids.

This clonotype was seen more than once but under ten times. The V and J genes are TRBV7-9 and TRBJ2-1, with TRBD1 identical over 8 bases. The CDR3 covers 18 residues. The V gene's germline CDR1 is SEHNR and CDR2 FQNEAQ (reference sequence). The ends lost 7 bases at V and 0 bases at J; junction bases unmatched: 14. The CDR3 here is CASKGQGMAGHSYNEQFF. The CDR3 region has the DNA TGTGCCAGCAAAGGACAGGGCATGGCGGGGCACTCCTACAATGAGCAGTTCTTC.

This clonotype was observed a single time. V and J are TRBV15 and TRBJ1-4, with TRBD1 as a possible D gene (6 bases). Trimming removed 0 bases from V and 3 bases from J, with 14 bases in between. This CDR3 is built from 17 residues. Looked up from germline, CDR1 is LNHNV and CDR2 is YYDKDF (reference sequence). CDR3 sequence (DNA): TGTGCCACCAGCAGAGATCTTAACAGGGCGGCTAATGAAAAACTGTTTTTT. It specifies CATSRDLNRAANEKLFF. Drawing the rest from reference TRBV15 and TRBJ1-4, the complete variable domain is DAMVIQNPRYQVTQFGKPVTLSCSQTLNHNVMYWYQQKSSQAPKLLFHYYDKDFNNEADTPDNFQSRRPNTSFCFLDIRSPGLGDTAMYLCATSRDLNRAANEKLFFGSGTQLSVL.

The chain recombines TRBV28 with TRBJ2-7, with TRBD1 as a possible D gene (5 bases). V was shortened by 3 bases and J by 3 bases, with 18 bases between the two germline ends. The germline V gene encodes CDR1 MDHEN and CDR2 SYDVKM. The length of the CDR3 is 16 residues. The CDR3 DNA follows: TGTGCCAGCAGTTTTCGGTTCAGGGCGGTAAGCTACGAGCAGTACTTC. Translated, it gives CASSFRFRAVSYEQYF. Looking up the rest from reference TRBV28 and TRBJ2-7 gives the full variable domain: DVKVTQSSRYLVKRTGEKVFLECVQDMDHENMFWYRQDPGLGLRLIYFSYDVKMKEKGDIPEGYSVSREKKERFSLILESASTNQTSMYLCASSFRFRAVSYEQYFGPGTRLTVT.

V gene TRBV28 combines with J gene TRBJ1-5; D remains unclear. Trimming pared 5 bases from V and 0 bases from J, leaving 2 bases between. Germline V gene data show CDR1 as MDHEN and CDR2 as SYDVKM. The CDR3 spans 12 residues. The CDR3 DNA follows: TGTGCCAGCAGTAATAGCAATCAGCCCCAGCATTTT. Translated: CASSNSNQPQHF.